This T cell receptor (beta chain) came from a study of cytomegalovirus exposure and HLA in healthy donors. General study results and limits: Most sequenced TCRs were rare (though some public TCRs occurred in many donors).

Of note for this clone: Its specificity is not known.

Amplification used 60 Vbeta primers and 13 Jbeta primers. Repertoires were generated with immunoSEQ multiplex PCR, while TCRdb's copy carries only in-frame clones and drops some. Reported are about 50,000 clones; the ten largest clones contain about 2.1%. This CDR3 spans 16 amino acids. In germline, CDR1 is KGHSH, CDR2 LQKENI. J lost 0 bases, V lost 3 bases, and 4 bases had no gene match. Sequencing was carried out using PBMCs. The receptor was isolated from a woman under 30 in good health and CMV-seronegative. The chain combines TRBV18 with TRBJ2-2; 7 bases are a match to TRBD2. CDR3 amino acids: CASSPMAGANTGELFF. Here the CDR3 DNA reads TGTGCCAGCTCACCTATGGCGGGGGCGAACACCGGGGAGCTGTTTTTT.